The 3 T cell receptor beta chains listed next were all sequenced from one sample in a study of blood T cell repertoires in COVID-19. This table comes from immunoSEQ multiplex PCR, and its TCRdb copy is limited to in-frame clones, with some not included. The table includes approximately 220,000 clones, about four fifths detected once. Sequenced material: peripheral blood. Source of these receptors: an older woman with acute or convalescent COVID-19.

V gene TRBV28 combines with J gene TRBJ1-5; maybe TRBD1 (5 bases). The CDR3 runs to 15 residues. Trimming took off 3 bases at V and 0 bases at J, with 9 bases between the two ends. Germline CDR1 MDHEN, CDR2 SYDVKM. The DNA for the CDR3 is TGTGCCAGCAGTTTGTGGGGACTTAGCAATCAGCCCCAGCATTTT. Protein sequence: CASSLWGLSNQPQHF.

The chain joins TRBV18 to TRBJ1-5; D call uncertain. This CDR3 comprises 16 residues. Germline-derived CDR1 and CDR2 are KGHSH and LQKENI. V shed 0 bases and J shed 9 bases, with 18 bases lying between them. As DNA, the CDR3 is TGTGCCAGCTCACCACCGGTGGTTGGCCAGGATGGGCCCCAGCATTTT. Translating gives CASSPPVVGQDGPQHF.

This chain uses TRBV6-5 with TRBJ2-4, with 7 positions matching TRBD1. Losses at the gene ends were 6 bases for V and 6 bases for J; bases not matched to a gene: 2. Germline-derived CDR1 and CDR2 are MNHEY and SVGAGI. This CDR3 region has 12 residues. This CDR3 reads CASSPGGNIQYF. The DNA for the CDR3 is TGTGCCAGCAGCCCAGGGGGAAACATTCAGTACTTC.